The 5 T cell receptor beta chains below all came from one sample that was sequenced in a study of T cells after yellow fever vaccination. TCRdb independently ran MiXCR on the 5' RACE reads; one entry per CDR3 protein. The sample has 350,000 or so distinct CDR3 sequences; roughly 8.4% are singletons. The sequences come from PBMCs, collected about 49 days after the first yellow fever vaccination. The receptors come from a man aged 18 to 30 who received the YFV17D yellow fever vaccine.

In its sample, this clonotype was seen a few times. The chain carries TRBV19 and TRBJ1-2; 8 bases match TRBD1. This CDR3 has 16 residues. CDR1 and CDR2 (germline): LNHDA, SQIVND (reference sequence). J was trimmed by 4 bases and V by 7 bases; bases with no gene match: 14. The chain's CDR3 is CASTTGERVGLYGYTF. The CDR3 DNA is TGTGCCAGTACGACAGGGGAGCGGGTCGGACTCTATGGCTACACCTTC. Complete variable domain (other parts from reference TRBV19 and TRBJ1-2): DGGITQSPKYLFRKEGQNVTLSCEQNLNHDAMYWYRQDPGQGLRLIYYSQIVNDFQKGDIAEGYSVSREKKESFPLTVTSAQKNPTAFYLCASTTGERVGLYGYTFGSGTRLTVV.

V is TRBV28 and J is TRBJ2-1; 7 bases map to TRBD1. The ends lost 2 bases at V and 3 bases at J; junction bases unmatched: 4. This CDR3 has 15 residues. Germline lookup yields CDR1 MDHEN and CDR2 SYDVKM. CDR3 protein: CASSLLQGNYNEQFF. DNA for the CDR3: TGTGCCAGCAGTTTACTACAGGGGAACTACAATGAGCAGTTCTTC.

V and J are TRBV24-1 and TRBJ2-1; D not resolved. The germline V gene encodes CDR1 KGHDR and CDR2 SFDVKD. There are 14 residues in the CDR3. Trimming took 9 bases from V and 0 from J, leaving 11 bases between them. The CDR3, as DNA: TGTGCCACCTTTAGCATGAGCTCCTACAATGAGCAGTTCTTC. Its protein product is CATFSMSSYNEQFF.

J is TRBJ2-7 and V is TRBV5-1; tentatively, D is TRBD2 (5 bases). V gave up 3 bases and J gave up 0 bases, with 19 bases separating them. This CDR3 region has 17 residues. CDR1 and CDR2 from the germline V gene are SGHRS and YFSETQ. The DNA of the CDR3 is TGCGCCAGCAGCTCACTACCCAACGCCCGGGGCTCCTACGAGCAGTACTTC. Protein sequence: CASSSLPNARGSYEQYF.

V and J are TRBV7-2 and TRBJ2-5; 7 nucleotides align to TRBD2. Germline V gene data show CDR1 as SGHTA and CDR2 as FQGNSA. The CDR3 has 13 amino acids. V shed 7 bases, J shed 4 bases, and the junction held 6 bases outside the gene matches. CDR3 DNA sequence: TGTGCCAGCACCTTCCAGCGGGGAGAGACCCAGTACTTC. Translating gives CASTFQRGETQYF.